The rows below give T cell receptor beta chains drawn from one sample of a study of T cells after somatic rescue of genetic block. The repertoire was sequenced with immunoSEQ multiplex PCR; TCRdb's copy has only in-frame clones and lacks some. The data hold about 72,000 clones, with approximately 91% observed a single time. Sequenced: peripheral blood mononuclear cells (PBMCs). Every receptor here comes from a man in his thirties or forties. Both conserved end residues are part of each CDR3. The order of the fields is V gene, J gene, clone size, D gene, CDR3 protein, CDR3 DNA. The D gene is left open where the match is weak. Some rows mark clone size as missing; the rest say once, few, many or name a class of expanded clone.

v_call: TRBV27
j_call: TRBJ2-3
clone_size: -
d_call: -
cdr3_aa: CASSLKISADTQYF
cdr3_nt: TGTGCCAGCAGTTTAAAAATCAGTGCAGATACACAGTATTTT

v_call: TRBV4-1
j_call: TRBJ2-3
clone_size: -
d_call: -
cdr3_aa: CASSLLTDTQYF
cdr3_nt: TGCGCCAGCAGCCTGCTCACAGATACGCAGTATTTT

v_call: TRBV14
j_call: TRBJ1-1
clone_size: -
d_call: -
cdr3_aa: CASSQDLVGVLTEAFF
cdr3_nt: TGTGCCAGCAGCCAAGATCTTGTGGGGGTACTCACTGAAGCTTTCTTT

v_call: TRBV7-9
j_call: TRBJ1-1
clone_size: -
d_call: -
cdr3_aa: CASSLDREVAEAFF
cdr3_nt: TGTGCCAGCAGCTTAGACAGGGAGGTCGCTGAAGCTTTCTTT

v_call: TRBV10-3
j_call: TRBJ2-1
clone_size: -
d_call: -
cdr3_aa: CAISDGSGVSYNEQFF
cdr3_nt: TGTGCCATCAGTGACGGTAGCGGAGTCTCCTACAATGAGCAGTTCTTC

v_call: TRBV5-3
j_call: TRBJ2-2
clone_size: -
d_call: TRBD1
cdr3_aa: CARSLQGAGNTGELFF
cdr3_nt: TGTGCCAGAAGCTTACAGGGGGCGGGGAACACCGGGGAGCTGTTTTTT

v_call: TRBV5-1
j_call: TRBJ2-5
clone_size: few
d_call: TRBD1
cdr3_aa: CASSLGGGSVETQYF
cdr3_nt: TGCGCCAGCAGCTTGGGAGGGGGCAGCGTAGAGACCCAGTACTTC

v_call: TRBV11-2
j_call: TRBJ2-7
clone_size: -
d_call: TRBD2
cdr3_aa: CASSETSNEQYF
cdr3_nt: TGTGCCAGCAGCGAGACTAGCAACGAGCAGTACTTC

v_call: TRBV2
j_call: TRBJ2-6
clone_size: -
d_call: -
cdr3_aa: CASHRPGSSGANVLTF
cdr3_nt: TGTGCCAGCCACCGCCCAGGGAGCTCTGGGGCCAACGTCCTGACTTTC

v_call: TRBV5-6
j_call: TRBJ2-1
clone_size: -
d_call: TRBD1
cdr3_aa: CATTYSGGGDHEQFF
cdr3_nt: TGTGCCACCACCTACTCAGGGGGTGGGGATCATGAGCAGTTCTTC

v_call: TRBV5-4
j_call: TRBJ1-2
clone_size: -
d_call: -
cdr3_aa: CASSSLLGIGVNYGYTF
cdr3_nt: TGTGCCAGCAGCTCCCTACTAGGGATAGGTGTGAACTATGGCTACACCTTC

v_call: TRBV11-3
j_call: TRBJ2-1
clone_size: -
d_call: TRBD1
cdr3_aa: CASSDTLGQGQNNEQFF
cdr3_nt: TGTGCCAGCAGCGACACCTTGGGACAGGGGCAAAACAATGAGCAGTTCTTC

v_call: TRBV5-8
j_call: TRBJ2-1
clone_size: -
d_call: -
cdr3_aa: CASSLEGVYNEQFF
cdr3_nt: TGTGCCAGCAGCTTGGAAGGGGTTTACAATGAGCAGTTCTTC

v_call: TRBV7-9
j_call: TRBJ2-7
clone_size: -
d_call: -
cdr3_aa: CASSRGYEQYF
cdr3_nt: TGTGCCAGCAGCCGGGGCTACGAGCAGTACTTC

v_call: TRBV18
j_call: TRBJ2-3
clone_size: -
d_call: -
cdr3_aa: CASSPRVNTDTQYF
cdr3_nt: TGTGCCAGCTCACCACGAGTGAACACAGATACGCAGTATTTT

v_call: TRBV2
j_call: TRBJ2-1
clone_size: -
d_call: -
cdr3_aa: CASKATGVLENEQFF
cdr3_nt: TGTGCCAGCAAGGCTACGGGAGTCTTGGAGAATGAGCAGTTCTTC

v_call: TRBV2
j_call: TRBJ1-6
clone_size: -
d_call: -
cdr3_aa: CASSEGGAYKGPLHF
cdr3_nt: TGTGCCAGCAGTGAAGGGGGGGCCTACAAAGGACCCCTCCACTTT

v_call: TRBV7-9
j_call: TRBJ1-4
clone_size: -
d_call: TRBD1
cdr3_aa: CASSLETGANEKLFF
cdr3_nt: TGTGCCAGCAGCTTAGAGACAGGGGCTAATGAAAAACTGTTTTTT

v_call: TRBV5-6
j_call: TRBJ2-7
clone_size: -
d_call: TRBD2
cdr3_aa: CASSPPTSGPSYEQYF
cdr3_nt: TGTGCCAGCAGCCCCCCCACTAGCGGTCCCTCCTACGAGCAGTACTTC

v_call: TRBV2
j_call: TRBJ1-5
clone_size: -
d_call: -
cdr3_aa: CASSGGLGQPQHF
cdr3_nt: TGTGCCAGCAGTGGGGGGCTCGGTCAGCCCCAGCATTTT

v_call: TRBV9
j_call: TRBJ2-5
clone_size: -
d_call: TRBD1
cdr3_aa: CASSAVIEGARETQYF
cdr3_nt: TGTGCCAGCAGCGCAGTGATAGAGGGGGCGCGGGAGACCCAGTACTTC

v_call: TRBV6-1
j_call: TRBJ1-2
clone_size: -
d_call: -
cdr3_aa: CASSDQGNYGYTF
cdr3_nt: TGTGCCAGCAGTGACCAGGGTAACTATGGCTACACCTTC

v_call: TRBV2
j_call: TRBJ2-7
clone_size: -
d_call: TRBD1
cdr3_aa: CASSVEGQGSYEQYF
cdr3_nt: TGTGCCAGCAGCGTGGAGGGACAGGGTTCCTACGAGCAGTACTTC

v_call: TRBV15
j_call: TRBJ1-4
clone_size: -
d_call: TRBD1
cdr3_aa: CATSRDGTGPEKLFF
cdr3_nt: TGTGCCACCAGCAGAGACGGGACAGGGCCTGAAAAACTGTTTTTT

v_call: TRBV5-1
j_call: TRBJ1-1
clone_size: -
d_call: -
cdr3_aa: CASSLMLDAEAFF
cdr3_nt: TGCGCCAGCAGCTTGATGCTGGACGCTGAAGCTTTCTTT

v_call: TRBV28
j_call: TRBJ2-7
clone_size: -
d_call: TRBD2
cdr3_aa: CASSGRVWGYEQYF
cdr3_nt: TGTGCCAGTAGCGGGAGGGTCTGGGGATACGAGCAGTACTTC

v_call: TRBV10-3
j_call: TRBJ2-2
clone_size: -
d_call: -
cdr3_aa: CAITATVDPGELFF
cdr3_nt: TGTGCCATCACGGCGACAGTCGACCCCGGGGAGCTGTTTTTT

v_call: TRBV5-4
j_call: TRBJ1-2
clone_size: few
d_call: -
cdr3_aa: CASSLAGLGGYTF
cdr3_nt: TGTGCCAGCAGCTTGGCGGGGTTGGGCGGCTACACCTTC

v_call: TRBV19
j_call: TRBJ1-1
clone_size: -
d_call: TRBD1
cdr3_aa: CASSIRGVMNTEAFF
cdr3_nt: TGTGCCAGTAGTATCAGGGGGGTCATGAACACTGAAGCTTTCTTT

v_call: TRBV4-1
j_call: TRBJ2-3
clone_size: -
d_call: -
cdr3_aa: CASSQAGGGPDTQYF
cdr3_nt: TGCGCCAGCAGCCAAGCAGGGGGGGGTCCAGATACGCAGTATTTT

v_call: TRBV5-1
j_call: TRBJ2-7
clone_size: -
d_call: TRBD1
cdr3_aa: CASSPPGQGSPYEQYF
cdr3_nt: TGCGCCAGCAGCCCTCCGGGACAGGGATCACCCTACGAGCAGTACTTC

v_call: TRBV11-3
j_call: TRBJ2-3
clone_size: few
d_call: -
cdr3_aa: CASSLGNHTDTQYF
cdr3_nt: TGTGCCAGCAGCTTAGGGAACCACACAGATACGCAGTATTTT

v_call: TRBV25-1
j_call: TRBJ2-2
clone_size: -
d_call: -
cdr3_aa: CASSRVSGELFF
cdr3_nt: TGTGCCAGCAGTCGCGTGTCCGGGGAGCTGTTTTTT

v_call: TRBV5-6
j_call: TRBJ2-1
clone_size: -
d_call: -
cdr3_aa: CASSSETAYNEQFF
cdr3_nt: TGTGCCAGCAGTAGCGAGACAGCCTACAATGAGCAGTTCTTC

v_call: TRBV9
j_call: TRBJ1-5
clone_size: -
d_call: -
cdr3_aa: CASSVDPSNQPQHF
cdr3_nt: TGTGCCAGCAGCGTAGACCCTAGCAATCAGCCCCAGCATTTT

v_call: TRBV5-6
j_call: TRBJ2-3
clone_size: -
d_call: -
cdr3_aa: CASSPPGTPKRSDTQYF
cdr3_nt: TGTGCCAGCAGCCCACCTGGTACACCAAAACGGTCAGATACGCAGTATTTT

v_call: TRBV15
j_call: TRBJ1-5
clone_size: -
d_call: -
cdr3_aa: CATSRDRGINQPQHF
cdr3_nt: TGTGCCACCAGCAGAGATCGGGGAATAAATCAGCCCCAGCATTTT

v_call: TRBV10-3
j_call: TRBJ2-7
clone_size: -
d_call: -
cdr3_aa: CAISEVSSYEQYF
cdr3_nt: TGTGCCATCAGTGAGGTGTCCTCCTACGAGCAGTACTTC

v_call: TRBV7-8
j_call: TRBJ2-6
clone_size: -
d_call: -
cdr3_aa: CASSPDAGWANVLTF
cdr3_nt: TGTGCCAGCAGCCCCGACGCAGGGTGGGCCAACGTCCTGACTTTC

v_call: TRBV2
j_call: TRBJ2-5
clone_size: -
d_call: TRBD2
cdr3_aa: CASSWAGEETQYF
cdr3_nt: TGTGCCAGCAGTTGGGCGGGGGAGGAGACCCAGTACTTC

v_call: TRBV6-6
j_call: TRBJ2-7
clone_size: -
d_call: -
cdr3_aa: CASRPGTGSSGGHF
cdr3_nt: TGTGCCAGCAGACCCGGGACAGGATCCTCGGGGGGGCACTTC

v_call: TRBV2
j_call: TRBJ2-2
clone_size: few
d_call: -
cdr3_aa: CASSDDTGELFF
cdr3_nt: TGTGCCAGCAGTGACGACACCGGGGAGCTGTTTTTT

v_call: TRBV11-2
j_call: TRBJ2-1
clone_size: -
d_call: -
cdr3_aa: CASRPLTGSYNEQFF
cdr3_nt: TGTGCCAGCAGACCCTTGACAGGCTCCTACAATGAGCAGTTCTTC

v_call: TRBV14
j_call: TRBJ2-5
clone_size: -
d_call: TRBD2
cdr3_aa: CASSQAGLAGQETQYF
cdr3_nt: TGTGCCAGCAGCCAAGCGGGACTAGCAGGACAAGAGACCCAGTACTTC

v_call: TRBV27
j_call: TRBJ2-7
clone_size: -
d_call: -
cdr3_aa: CASSFGGPSYEQYF
cdr3_nt: TGTGCCAGCAGTTTTGGGGGGCCGTCCTACGAGCAGTACTTC

v_call: TRBV5-1
j_call: TRBJ2-7
clone_size: -
d_call: TRBD1
cdr3_aa: CASSLGWMTGQGAHEQYF
cdr3_nt: TGCGCCAGCAGCTTGGGGTGGATGACTGGACAGGGGGCCCACGAGCAGTACTTC